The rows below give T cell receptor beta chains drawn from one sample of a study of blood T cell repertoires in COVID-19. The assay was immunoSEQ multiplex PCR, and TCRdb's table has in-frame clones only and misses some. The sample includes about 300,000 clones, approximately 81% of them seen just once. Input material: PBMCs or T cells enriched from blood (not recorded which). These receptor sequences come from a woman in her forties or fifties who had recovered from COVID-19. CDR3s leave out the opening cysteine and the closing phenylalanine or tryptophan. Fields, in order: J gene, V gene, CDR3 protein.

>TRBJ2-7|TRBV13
ASSLSGGPYEQY
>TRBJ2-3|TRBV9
ASSVDGGAGDTQY
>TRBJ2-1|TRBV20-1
SASIGTGYNEQF
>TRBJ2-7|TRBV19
ASSIVRGTAGYEQY
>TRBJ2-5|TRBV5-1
ASSSRGAQETQY
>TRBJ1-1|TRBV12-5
ASGFLLGQGGTEAF
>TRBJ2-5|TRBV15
ATSRDSGRVYQETQY
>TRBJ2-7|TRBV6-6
ASTPRTGGTYEQY
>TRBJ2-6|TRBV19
ATQGSGANVLT
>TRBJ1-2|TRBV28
AGGYRGAYT
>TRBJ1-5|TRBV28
AARGQGAGQPQH
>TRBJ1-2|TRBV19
AATGQSYGYT
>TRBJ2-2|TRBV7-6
ASSPRTGDTGELF
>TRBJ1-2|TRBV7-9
ASSHYTNYGYT
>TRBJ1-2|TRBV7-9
ASSLWDRGRRSYGYT
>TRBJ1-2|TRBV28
AIRGGLYGYT
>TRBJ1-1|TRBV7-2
ASSFGQPNTEAF
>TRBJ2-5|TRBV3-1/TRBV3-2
ASSPRPGTQY
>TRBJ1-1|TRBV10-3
AISEPKDYTEAF
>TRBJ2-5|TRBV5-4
ASSSRAKGGEETQY
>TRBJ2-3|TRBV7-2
ASSLATYGTSGSLLWDTQY
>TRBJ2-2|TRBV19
ASSSRTSGGWDTGELF
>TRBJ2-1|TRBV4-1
ASSQGLAGANEQF
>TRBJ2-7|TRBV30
AWRIRGYEQY
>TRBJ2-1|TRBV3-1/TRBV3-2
ASSKVGQAYNEQF
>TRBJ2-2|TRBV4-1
ASSQVGGNTGELF
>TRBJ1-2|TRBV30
AWSGGTGEYYGYT
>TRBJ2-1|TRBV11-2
ASSKGQEKNNEQF
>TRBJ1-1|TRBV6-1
ASSELGHRNTEAF
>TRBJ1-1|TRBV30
AWSVRSRGTEAF
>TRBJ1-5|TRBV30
AWSRGSNQPQH
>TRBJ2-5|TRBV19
ASSIHQETQY
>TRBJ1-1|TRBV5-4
ASSGGAVGTEAF
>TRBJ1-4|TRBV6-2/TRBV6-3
ASSFPREKLF
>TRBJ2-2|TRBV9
ASSVTGRGSGELF
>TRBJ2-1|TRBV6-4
ASSLLAGGPLEQF
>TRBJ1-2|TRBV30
AWSSGVGGNGYT